This T cell receptor beta chain comes out of a study of T cell responses to AZD1222 COVID-19 vaccine. Study-wide context: The study pooled second doses at about 4 or about 12 weeks. Study-wide findings and caveats: A reported finding is that nearly half of spike-specific TCRs target unmutated variant regions. A mostly white British donor set with more females was recruited, and clonal diversity was possibly underestimated. Among AZD1222 vaccinees, only six or seven were seropositive at baseline.

This clone was observed a few times. Its antigen is unknown. V shed 0 bases and J 5 bases; nucleotides not matched to a gene: 7. The CDR3 totals 17 residues. In germline, CDR1 is LNHDA, CDR2 SQIVND (reference sequence). The repertoire was sequenced with immunoSEQ multiplex PCR; TCRdb's copy has only in-frame clones and lacks some. This sample has more than 95,000 clones, with around 90% found just once. The chain couples TRBV19 to TRBJ2-3; 11 bases fit TRBD2. The sequencing used peripheral blood, collected on day 0 of AZD1222 vaccination. The TCR was taken from an adult in good health. CDR3 in amino acids: CASSIDLISGRGDTQYF. Written as DNA, the CDR3 is TGTGCCAGTAGTATAGATCTGATTAGCGGGAGGGGAGATACGCAGTATTTT.